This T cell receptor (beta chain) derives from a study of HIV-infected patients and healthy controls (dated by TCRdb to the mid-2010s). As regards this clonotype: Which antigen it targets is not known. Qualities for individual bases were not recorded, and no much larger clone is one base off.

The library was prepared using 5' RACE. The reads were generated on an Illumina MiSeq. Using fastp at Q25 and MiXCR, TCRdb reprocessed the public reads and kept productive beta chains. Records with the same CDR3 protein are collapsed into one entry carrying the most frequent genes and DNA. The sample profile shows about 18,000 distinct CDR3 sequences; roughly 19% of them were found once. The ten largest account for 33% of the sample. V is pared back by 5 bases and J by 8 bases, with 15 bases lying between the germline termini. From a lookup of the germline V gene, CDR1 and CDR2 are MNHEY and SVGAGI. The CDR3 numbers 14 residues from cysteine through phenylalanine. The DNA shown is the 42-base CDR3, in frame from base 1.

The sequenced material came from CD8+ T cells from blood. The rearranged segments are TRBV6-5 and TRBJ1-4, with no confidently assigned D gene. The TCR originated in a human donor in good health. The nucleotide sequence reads TGTGCCAGCAGTATGGATGAATACCTGGAAAAACTGTTTTTT. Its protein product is CASSMDEYLEKLFF.